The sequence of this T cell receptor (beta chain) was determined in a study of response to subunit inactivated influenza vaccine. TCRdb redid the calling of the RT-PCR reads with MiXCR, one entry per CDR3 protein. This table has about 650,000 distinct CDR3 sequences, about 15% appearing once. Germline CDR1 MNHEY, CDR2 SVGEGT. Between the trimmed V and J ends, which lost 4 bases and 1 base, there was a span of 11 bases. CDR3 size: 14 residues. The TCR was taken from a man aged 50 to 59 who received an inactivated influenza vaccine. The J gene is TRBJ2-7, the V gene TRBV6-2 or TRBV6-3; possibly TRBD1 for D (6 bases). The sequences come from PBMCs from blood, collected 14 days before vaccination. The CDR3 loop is CASSLTGQSYEQYF. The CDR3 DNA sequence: TGTGCCAGCAGTTTAACCGGACAGTCCTACGAGCAGTACTTC.